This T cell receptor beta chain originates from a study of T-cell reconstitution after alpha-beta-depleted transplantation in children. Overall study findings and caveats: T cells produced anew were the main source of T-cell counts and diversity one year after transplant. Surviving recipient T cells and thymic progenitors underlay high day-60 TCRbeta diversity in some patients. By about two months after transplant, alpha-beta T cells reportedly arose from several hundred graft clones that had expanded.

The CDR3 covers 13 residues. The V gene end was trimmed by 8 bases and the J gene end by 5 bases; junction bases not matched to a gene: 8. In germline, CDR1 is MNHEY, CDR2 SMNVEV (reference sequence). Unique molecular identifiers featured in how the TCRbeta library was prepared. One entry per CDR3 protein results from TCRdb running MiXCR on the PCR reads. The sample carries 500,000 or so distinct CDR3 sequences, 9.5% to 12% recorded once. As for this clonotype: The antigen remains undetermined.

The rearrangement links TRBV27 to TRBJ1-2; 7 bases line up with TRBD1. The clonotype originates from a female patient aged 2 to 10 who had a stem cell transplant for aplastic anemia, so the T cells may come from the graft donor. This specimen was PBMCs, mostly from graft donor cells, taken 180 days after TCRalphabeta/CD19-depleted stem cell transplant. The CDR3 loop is CASRLDREYGYTF. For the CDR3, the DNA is TGTGCCAGCCGCCTCGACAGGGAATATGGCTACACCTTC.